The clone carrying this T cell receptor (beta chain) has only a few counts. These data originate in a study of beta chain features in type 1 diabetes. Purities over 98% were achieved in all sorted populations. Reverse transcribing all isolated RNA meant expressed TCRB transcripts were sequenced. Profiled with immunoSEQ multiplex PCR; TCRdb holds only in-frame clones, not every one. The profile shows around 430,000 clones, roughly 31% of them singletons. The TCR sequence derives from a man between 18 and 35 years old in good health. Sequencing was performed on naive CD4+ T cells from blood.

The CDR3 loop reads CASSFLTSGLYREQFF. In nucleotides, the CDR3 is TGTGCCAGCAGCTTTCTGACTAGCGGGCTCTACAGAGAGCAGTTCTTC. The V and J genes are TRBV2 and TRBJ2-1, with 10 positions matching TRBD2. Per the germline V gene, CDR1 is SNHLY and CDR2 is FYNNEI. The junction had 15 bases not matched to a gene; V was cut back by 6 bases and J by 10 bases. CDR3 length: 16 amino acids.